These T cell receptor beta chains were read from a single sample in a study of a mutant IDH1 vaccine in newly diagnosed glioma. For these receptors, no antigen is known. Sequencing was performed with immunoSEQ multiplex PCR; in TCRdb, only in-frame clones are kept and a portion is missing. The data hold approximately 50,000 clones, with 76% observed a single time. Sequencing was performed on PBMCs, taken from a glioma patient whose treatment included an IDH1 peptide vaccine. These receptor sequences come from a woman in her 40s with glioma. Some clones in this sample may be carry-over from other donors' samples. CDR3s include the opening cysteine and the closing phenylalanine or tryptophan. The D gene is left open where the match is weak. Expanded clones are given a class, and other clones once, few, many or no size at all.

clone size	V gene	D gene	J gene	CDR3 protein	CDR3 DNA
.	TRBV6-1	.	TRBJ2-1	CASSTNEQFF	TGTGCCAGCAGTACCAATGAGCAGTTCTTC
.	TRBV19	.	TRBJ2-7	CASSTGRGYEQYF	TGTGCCAGTAGTACGGGACGCGGCTACGAGCAGTACTTC
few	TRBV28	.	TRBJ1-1	CASSSLGSEAFF	TGTGCCAGCAGTTCCCTCGGATCCGAAGCTTTCTTT
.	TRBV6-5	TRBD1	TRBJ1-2	CASSNEDRNYGYTF	TGTGCCAGCAGCAATGAGGACAGGAACTATGGCTACACCTTC
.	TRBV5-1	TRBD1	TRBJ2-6	CASSTGQAGINVLTF	TGCGCCAGCAGCACCGGACAGGCAGGGATCAACGTCCTGACTTTC
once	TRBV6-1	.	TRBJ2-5	CASSEYRVGETQYF	TGTGCCAGCAGTGAATACAGGGTCGGCGAGACCCAGTACTTC
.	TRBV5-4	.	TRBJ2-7	CASSLEGTRAYEQYF	TGTGCCAGCAGCTTGGAAGGTACCCGGGCCTACGAGCAGTACTTC
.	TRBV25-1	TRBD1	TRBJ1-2	CASSQGEGIYGYTF	TGTGCCAGCAGTCAGGGGGAAGGGATCTATGGCTACACCTTC
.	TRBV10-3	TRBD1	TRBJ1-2	CAIGVGGADYGYTF	TGTGCCATCGGCGTAGGGGGCGCGGACTATGGCTACACCTTC
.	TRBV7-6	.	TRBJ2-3	CASSLGDPTDTQYF	TGTGCCAGCAGCTTGGGGGACCCCACAGATACGCAGTATTTT
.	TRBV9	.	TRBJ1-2	CASSSSREGNYGYTF	TGTGCCAGCAGCTCATCCCGGGAAGGAAACTATGGCTACACCTTC
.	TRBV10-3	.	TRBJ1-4	CATRTVTNEKLFF	TGTGCCACCAGGACAGTAACTAATGAAAAACTGTTTTTT
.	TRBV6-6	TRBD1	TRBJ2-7	CASIIGQGSYEQYF	TGTGCCAGCATTATAGGACAGGGGTCCTACGAGCAGTACTTC
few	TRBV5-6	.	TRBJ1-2	CASSLGSEDYYGYTF	TGTGCCAGCAGCTTGGGGTCTGAGGACTACTATGGCTACACCTTC
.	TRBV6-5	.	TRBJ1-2	CASSPEGRQRGYTF	TGTGCCAGCAGCCCCGAGGGGCGACAGAGAGGCTACACCTTC
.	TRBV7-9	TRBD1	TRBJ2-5	CASSSTPRTGGMETQYF	TGTGCCAGCAGCTCCACTCCCCGGACAGGGGGCATGGAGACCCAGTACTTC
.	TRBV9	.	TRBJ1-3	CASSTTDSGNTIYF	TGTGCCAGCAGCACGACAGACTCTGGAAACACCATATATTTT
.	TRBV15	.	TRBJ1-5	CATSRDHYGQNSNQPQHF	TGTGCCACCAGCAGAGATCATTATGGACAAAATAGCAATCAGCCCCAGCATTTT
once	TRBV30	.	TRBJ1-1	CAWSTIYTEAFF	TGTGCCTGGAGTACGATCTACACTGAAGCTTTCTTT
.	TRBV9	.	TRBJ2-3	CASSVGPGDTQYF	TGTGCCAGCAGCGTAGGACCTGGGGATACGCAGTATTTT
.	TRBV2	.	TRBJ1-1	CASTGGSTEAFF	TGTGCCAGCACCGGGGGTTCGACTGAAGCTTTCTTT
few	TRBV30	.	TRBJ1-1	CAWIEGRAFF	TGTGCCTGGATAGAGGGGAGAGCTTTCTTT
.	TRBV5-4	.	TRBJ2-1	CASSHTSIGDNEQFF	TGTGCCAGCAGCCACACTAGCATTGGAGACAATGAGCAGTTCTTC
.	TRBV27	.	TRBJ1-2	CASSLTGRDYGYTF	TGTGCCAGCAGTTTAACAGGGCGAGACTATGGCTACACCTTC
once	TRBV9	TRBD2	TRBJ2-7	CASSRGGGFYEQYF	TGTGCCAGCAGCCGCGGGGGGGGATTCTACGAGCAGTACTTC
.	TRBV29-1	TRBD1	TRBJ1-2	CSVVPGQAYNYGYTF	TGCAGCGTTGTCCCGGGACAGGCGTATAACTATGGCTACACCTTC
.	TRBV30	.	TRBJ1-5	CACSTGLDQPQHF	TGTGCCTGCTCGACCGGACTGGATCAGCCCCAGCATTTT
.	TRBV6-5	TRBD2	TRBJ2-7	CASSYSGLAGDEQYF	TGTGCCAGCAGTTACTCGGGACTAGCGGGGGACGAGCAGTACTTC
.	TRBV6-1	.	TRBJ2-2	CASTRAGNTGELFF	TGTGCCAGCACAAGGGCGGGGAACACCGGGGAGCTGTTTTTT
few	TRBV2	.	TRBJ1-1	CASSDPGSNTEAFF	TGTGCCAGCAGTGACCCGGGATCGAACACTGAAGCTTTCTTT